Listed below are T cell receptor beta chains from one sample, sequenced in a study of blood T cell repertoires in COVID-19. The table came from immunoSEQ multiplex PCR; TCRdb's copy has only in-frame clones and leaves some out. Here the sample spans 260,000 or so clones, roughly 86% being singletons. The specimen was peripheral blood. These receptors were taken from a man aged 18 to 29 with active or convalescent COVID-19. CDR3s include the opening cysteine and the closing phenylalanine or tryptophan. The D gene is left open where the match is weak. Where a row states a size, it is once, few, many or the class of an expanded clone; other rows omit it.

>TRBV18|-|TRBJ1-6|TRBD1
TGTGCCAGCTCACCCGGACAGGGGGCTAATTCACCCCTCCACTTT
CASSPGQGANSPLHF
>TRBV10-1|-|TRBJ1-3|TRBD1
TGCGCCAAACAGGGGCTCGGAAACACCATATATTTT
CAKQGLGNTIYF
>TRBV3-1/TRBV3-2|-|TRBJ2-2|-
TGTGCCAGCAGCCGGCAGGGTCGGTCCGGGGAGCTGTTTTTT
CASSRQGRSGELFF
>TRBV19|-|TRBJ2-3|-
TGTGCCAGTAGTATTCTCGGGGGGCAATGGCCAGATACGCAGTATTTT
CASSILGGQWPDTQYF
>TRBV7-9|-|TRBJ1-4|-
TGTGCCAGCAGCTTCGGACAGAGGGTATTTAATGAAAAACTGTTTTTT
CASSFGQRVFNEKLFF
>TRBV4-1|many|TRBJ2-7|-
TGCGCCAGCAGCCTTAACCCCCCGGGGGATAGCTCCTACGAGCAGTACTTC
CASSLNPPGDSSYEQYF
>TRBV6-4|-|TRBJ2-1|TRBD2
TGTGCCAGCAGTGGTAGCGGGGGGGTGAACGAGCAGTTCTTC
CASSGSGGVNEQFF
>TRBV19|-|TRBJ1-5|-
TGTGCCAGTAATATGGGCCTGGGTCAGCCCCAGCATTTT
CASNMGLGQPQHF
>TRBV5-4|few|TRBJ2-2|-
TGTGCCAGCGACTTCGGGGGGCCGACGAACACCGGGGAGCTGTTTTTT
CASDFGGPTNTGELFF
>TRBV12-3/TRBV12-4|few|TRBJ1-2|-
TGTGCCAGCAGCTCAGGGCTGGGCTACACCTTC
CASSSGLGYTF
>TRBV7-8|-|TRBJ2-1|-
TGTGCCAGCAGCGAATGGGGGGTACCCTACAATGAGCAGTTCTTC
CASSEWGVPYNEQFF
>TRBV18|-|TRBJ1-1|-
TGTGCCAGCTCACCGATCAGTGGGGCCACTGAAGCTTTCTTT
CASSPISGATEAFF
>TRBV15|many|TRBJ2-1|-
TGTGCCACCAGCAGAGGAGGGGAGGCCCATGAGCAGTTCTTC
CATSRGGEAHEQFF
>TRBV4-1|once|TRBJ2-1|TRBD2
TGCGCCAGCAGCCAAGGGTCCGGGGGGGATGAGCAGTTCTTC
CASSQGSGGDEQFF
>TRBV6-4|-|TRBJ1-2|TRBD1
TGTGCCAGCAGTGAAGGGACAGGGGGATCTGGCTACACCTTC
CASSEGTGGSGYTF
>TRBV11-2|-|TRBJ2-3|-
TGTGCCAGCAGCTTAGGTACAGGGTGGACAGATACGCAGTATTTT
CASSLGTGWTDTQYF
>TRBV3-1/TRBV3-2|-|TRBJ2-1|TRBD2
TGTGCCAGCAGACCCTCCGAGCGGGGGGTCTCCTACAATGAGCAGTTCTTC
CASRPSERGVSYNEQFF
>TRBV27|-|TRBJ1-6|TRBD1
TGTGCCAGCAGTTCCCGGGACAGGGGAAGATTTAGTTCACCCCTCCACTTT
CASSSRDRGRFSSPLHF
>TRBV27|-|TRBJ1-5|-
TGTGCCAGCAGTCAGATGTGGGGAGGCAATCAGCCCCAGCATTTT
CASSQMWGGNQPQHF
>TRBV19|few|TRBJ1-1|TRBD1
TGTGCCAGTAGTCTACACAGGGGGCGATCGATTGAAGCTTTCTTT
CASSLHRGRSIEAFF
>TRBV5-6|-|TRBJ1-2|TRBD1
TGTGCCAGCAGACCCGGGACAGCCTATGGCTACACCTTC
CASRPGTAYGYTF
>TRBV6-5|-|TRBJ1-2|-
TGTGCCACCATTCCGGGTTTGCGGGGCTATGGCTACACCTTC
CATIPGLRGYGYTF
>TRBV4-1|-|TRBJ2-1|TRBD2
TGCGCCAGCAGCCAAGTGCCGGGGGGGGCCTATGAGCAGTTCTTC
CASSQVPGGAYEQFF
>TRBV5-6|-|TRBJ1-4|TRBD1
TGTGCCAGCAGCTTCGGGACAGGGGAAGAAAAACTGTTTTTT
CASSFGTGEEKLFF
>TRBV9|-|TRBJ1-4|-
TGTGCCAGCAACCCACAGGGAAATGGAGAAAAACTGTTTTTT
CASNPQGNGEKLFF
>TRBV5-1|-|TRBJ2-7|TRBD1
TGCGCCAGCAGCCTTATTTCCGGGACAGGGTACCCCGAGCAGTACTTC
CASSLISGTGYPEQYF
>TRBV7-9|-|TRBJ2-7|-
TGTGCCAGCAGCATTGGACAGACCCTAAACTACGAGCAGTACTTC
CASSIGQTLNYEQYF
>TRBV9|-|TRBJ1-6|-
TGTGCCAGCAGCGTAGGGAGTGCGGGATCACCCCTCCACTTT
CASSVGSAGSPLHF
>TRBV5-1|-|TRBJ2-2|-
TGCGCCAGCAGTTGGAACAGAAGGAACACCGGGGAGCTGTTTTTT
CASSWNRRNTGELFF
>TRBV9|-|TRBJ2-1|TRBD1
TGTGCCAGCAGCGCCTCAGGGGGCGCGTCCCATGAGCAGTTCTTC
CASSASGGASHEQFF
>TRBV11-2|-|TRBJ2-5|-
TGTGCCAGCAGCTCTATAGTGGGGGGGCCATTTAAGACCCAGTACTTC
CASSSIVGGPFKTQYF
>TRBV13|-|TRBJ1-3|-
TGTGCCAGCAGCATCGGGACAGGAAACACCATATATTTT
CASSIGTGNTIYF
>TRBV10-1|-|TRBJ2-1|TRBD1
TGCGCCAGCAGTGAGCCGGGACAGAATCGTAACAATGAGCAGTTCTTC
CASSEPGQNRNNEQFF
>TRBV6-5|-|TRBJ1-3|-
TGTGCCAGCAGTTACCAGCAAGGGGAAAACACCATATATTTT
CASSYQQGENTIYF
>TRBV5-1|once|TRBJ2-7|-
TGCGCCAGCAGCACTCTAGGACAGAGCTACGAGCAGTACTTC
CASSTLGQSYEQYF
>TRBV12-3/TRBV12-4|-|TRBJ1-2|TRBD1
TGTGCCAGCAGTTACGGACAGGAATACACCTTC
CASSYGQEYTF
>TRBV5-4|-|TRBJ2-7|-
TGTGCCAGCAGCATTCTAGAATACGAGCAGTACTTC
CASSILEYEQYF
>TRBV6-5|-|TRBJ1-6|-
TGTGCCAGCAGGCAGACCGGCGGTTATAATTCACCCCTCCACTTT
CASRQTGGYNSPLHF
>TRBV5-1|-|TRBJ2-1|-
TGCGCCAGCAGGGGAGACTATCAGGCGAAGGAGCAGTTCTTC
CASRGDYQAKEQFF
>TRBV5-1|-|TRBJ1-3|TRBD1
TGCGCCAGCAGCTTAGAGGGGGCGAATCTAAACACCATATATTTT
CASSLEGANLNTIYF
>TRBV12-3/TRBV12-4|-|TRBJ1-1|TRBD1
TGTGCCAGCAGTCCACGGGACAGAACTGAAGCTTTCTTT
CASSPRDRTEAFF
>TRBV13|-|TRBJ2-1|-
TGTGCCAGCAGCGAACCGACAGCGTACAATGAGCAGTTCTTC
CASSEPTAYNEQFF
>TRBV19|-|TRBJ1-6|-
TGTGCCAGTACCCCAGGCAGCTCCTATAATTCACCCCTCCACTTT
CASTPGSSYNSPLHF
>TRBV11-2|-|TRBJ2-2|-
TGTGCCAGCAGCTTCTCGCAGGCCTCTTTGGCCGGGGAGCTGTTTTTT
CASSFSQASLAGELFF
>TRBV4-3|-|TRBJ2-7|-
TGCGCCAGCAGCCAAGAAGCTTGGGGACTTCGATGGGGCGAGCAGTACTTC
CASSQEAWGLRWGEQYF
>TRBV27|-|TRBJ2-4|TRBD1
TGTGCCAGCAGTCCCACCCCCCAGGGGGCGCTTGACATTCAGTACTTC
CASSPTPQGALDIQYF
>TRBV6-2/TRBV6-3|few|TRBJ1-1|-
TGTGCCAGCAGTTACATTTCCGGGGGAACTGAAGCTTTCTTT
CASSYISGGTEAFF
>TRBV5-1|once|TRBJ1-5|TRBD1
TGCGCCAGCAGCTTGGGACAGGGGGCAGGTCAGCCCCAGCATTTT
CASSLGQGAGQPQHF
>TRBV10-2|-|TRBJ1-2|-
TGCGCCAGCAAGGGGGGGGGAACCAACTATGGCTACACCTTC
CASKGGGTNYGYTF
>TRBV11-2|-|TRBJ2-5|TRBD2
TGTGCCAGCAGCCCGGTGATTCTAGCGGGGGGGCCGGAGACCCAGTACTTC
CASSPVILAGGPETQYF
>TRBV6-1|-|TRBJ2-7|-
TGTGCCAGCAGTGAAGGAGGTGTGGCCTACGAGCAGTACTTC
CASSEGGVAYEQYF
>TRBV19|-|TRBJ1-5|-
TGTGCCAGTAAGTTGAAGGGGTTACGTTCCGTCAGCAATCAGCCCCAGCATTTT
CASKLKGLRSVSNQPQHF